This section outlines one T cell receptor (beta chain) sequence together with its context. The antigen it recognizes is unknown. No much larger clonotype is one base removed from it; base qualities were not supplied. V lost 6 bases and J lost 3 bases; the stretch between them is 11 bases long. The CDR3, cysteine through phenylalanine, is 13 amino acids long. The read is trimmed to its CDR3 DNA, 39 bases read in frame from base 1. The source of the sample is a study of T cell responses to AZD1222 COVID-19 vaccine (dated by TCRdb to the early 2020s). A note on the overall study: AZD1222 recipients given second doses at about 4 weeks or at about 12 weeks were pooled, since spike-specific TCR depth and breadth were not found to differ between the two schedules. A total of under 250 trial participants underwent TCR sequencing, of whom about 210 had received two doses of AZD1222 and approximately 26 had received two doses of the MenACWY control vaccine. Trial participants were enrolled into age subgroups of 18-55, 56-69 and 70-plus years, which contained around 150, 28 and 57 TCR-sequenced participants, respectively. Study-wide conclusions, independent of this receptor: Because no day 14 peak-response samples were available, the repertoires could be characterized only after the peak T cell response. Epitopes outside the regions mutated in the B.1.351 and B.1.1.7 variants were reportedly recognized by nearly half of the unique spike-specific TCRs. In the small 56-69-year group, the increase in depth fell short of significance, most likely because of low power. The vaccine-associated CD4 TCRs covered the entire spike protein, and the dominant responses fell in regions 160-218 and 743-854. Most participants were white British and females outnumbered males, and the authors suggested that clonal diversity may have been underestimated. Conclusions about previously exposed vaccinees are limited, since just six AZD1222 recipients were seropositive for SARS-CoV-2 at baseline. Spike-specific TCR breadth and depth rose significantly after two AZD1222 doses compared with day 0 and with MenACWY recipients.

The intended sense of this specimen's time point label: baseline before first vaccination. Vaccinee samples were obtained from the UK trials COV001 and COV002, which included a single-blind randomized controlled phase 2/3 trial of AZD1222 (ChAdOx1 nCoV-19) in healthy adults. For TCRbeta chain sequencing, PBMC samples from trial participants were taken at day 0 and at day 28 after the second dose. The CDR3 regions of human TCRbeta chains were analyzed by immunosequencing. The paper's data handling went like this. TCRs in the repertoires were compared against a reference library of SARS-CoV-2-specific TCRs that had been generated with the MIRA antigen-specificity platform. Breadth meant the fraction of unique TCRs that were SARS-CoV-2-associated, whereas depth meant the fraction of total T cells that were SARS-CoV-2-associated. Using the MIRA data, each spike-specific TCR was assigned both to the spike region to which the TCR was reactive and to a CD4 or CD8 class. Log10-transformed breadth and depth values were compared by one-way ANOVA with Sidak's multiple comparisons tests. Here the immuneACCESS table is served through TCRdb, limited to in-frame sequences with V and J called. Missing clones are a known gap in these copies; in checked studies unresolved V genes cover under half, and the rest lacks a known reason. That table supplies the V and J calls and clone size; D and trimming were determined from the DNA. This sample has 90,000 to 100,000 clones in its table, and approximately 90% of those were observed once. Together, the top ten hold 7.5% of the sample.

Sequenced here: peripheral blood, sampled on day 0 of AZD1222 vaccination. The chain joins TRBV12-3 or TRBV12-4 to TRBJ1-2; confidence is insufficient to name the D gene. The TCR comes from an adult in good health. The DNA is TGTGCCAGCAGGGGCGACGACCACTATGGCTACACCTTC. Its protein reads: CASRGDDHYGYTF.